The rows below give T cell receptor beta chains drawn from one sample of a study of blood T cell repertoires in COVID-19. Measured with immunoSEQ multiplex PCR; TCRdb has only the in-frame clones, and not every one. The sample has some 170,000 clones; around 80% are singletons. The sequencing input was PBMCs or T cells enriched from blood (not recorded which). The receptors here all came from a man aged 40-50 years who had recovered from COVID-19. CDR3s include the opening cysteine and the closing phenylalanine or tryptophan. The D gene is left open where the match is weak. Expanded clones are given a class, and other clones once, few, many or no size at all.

TGTGCCAGCAGCGATGGTGGAGGAAACACTGAAGCTTTCTTT,CASSDGGGNTEAFF,-,once,TRBV9,TRBJ1-1
TGTGCCACCAGTGCGGCAGGGGTTTACAATGAGCAGTTCTTC,CATSAAGVYNEQFF,-,-,TRBV24-1,TRBJ2-1
TGCAGCGGGGGGGGACTAGCGGGAGAAACAGATACGCAGTATTTT,CSGGGLAGETDTQYF,TRBD2,-,TRBV29-1,TRBJ2-3
TGTGCCAGTTCCTCGGATCTCCAGGCGGGGGGCTACACCTTC,CASSSDLQAGGYTF,-,few,TRBV7-9,TRBJ1-2
TGTGCCAGCAGTTTAGCCAGGGAAGTCGAGCAGTACTTC,CASSLAREVEQYF,-,-,TRBV27,TRBJ2-7
TGTGCCAGCAGCTTAGCCAGGTACAGTGAGCAGTTCTTC,CASSLARYSEQFF,-,-,TRBV11-1,TRBJ2-1
TGCGCCAGCAGACGCACGCCGGACAGTCCCAATCAGCCCCAGCATTTT,CASRRTPDSPNQPQHF,-,-,TRBV4-1,TRBJ1-5
TGTGCCAGCAGTGAAGCGGGAGCCCGTGAAGCTTTCTTT,CASSEAGAREAFF,-,few,TRBV2,TRBJ1-1
TGTGCCTGGAGTGTACGGGGGGCGGTCGATCAGCCCCAGCATTTT,CAWSVRGAVDQPQHF,-,once,TRBV30,TRBJ1-5
TGTGCCAGTTTTCGCCGGGGGGCCTATGGCTACACCTTC,CASFRRGAYGYTF,-,-,TRBV19,TRBJ1-2
TGCGCCAGCGGTGACGGGACAGTGATAACCGGGGAGCTGTTTTTT,CASGDGTVITGELFF,TRBD1,many,TRBV5-1,TRBJ2-2
TGTGCCTGGAGGGGTGGGGGGAAGGAACCCCAGCATTTT,CAWRGGGKEPQHF,-,few,TRBV30,TRBJ1-5
TGTGCCAGCGCTCCCGGGGGGTATGGCTACACCTTC,CASAPGGYGYTF,-,-,TRBV3-1/TRBV3-2,TRBJ1-2
TGTGCCAGCAGACCAGGACAGGCGCCCTATGGCTACACCTTC,CASRPGQAPYGYTF,TRBD1,-,TRBV2,TRBJ1-2
TGTGCCAGCCGGAACCTCCCGGGGAATGAGCAGTTCTTC,CASRNLPGNEQFF,-,few,TRBV12-3/TRBV12-4,TRBJ2-1
TGTGCCACCAGTGATGACGCGGCGGGGAACACCGGGGAGCTGTTTTTT,CATSDDAAGNTGELFF,-,-,TRBV24-1,TRBJ2-2
TGTGCCAGCAGCTTAAGGGACAGCGCTATGAACACTGAAGCTTTCTTT,CASSLRDSAMNTEAFF,TRBD1,-,TRBV7-8,TRBJ1-1
TGCGCCAGCAGCTTTCGCTCGACAGCCCTCTATGGCTACACCTTC,CASSFRSTALYGYTF,-,many,TRBV5-1,TRBJ1-2
TGTGCCAGCAGTCTAACCTTCTACGAGCAGTACTTC,CASSLTFYEQYF,-,-,TRBV12-3/TRBV12-4,TRBJ2-7
TGTGCCAGCAGTTTAAGGCAGTTCGGGACTAGCCCTACGGGGCAGTACTTC,CASSLRQFGTSPTGQYF,TRBD2,-,TRBV27,TRBJ2-7
TGTGCCAGCAGCCAAGGATCAGGTAGCAATCAGCCCCAGCATTTT,CASSQGSGSNQPQHF,-,-,TRBV3-1/TRBV3-2,TRBJ1-5
TGTGCCAGCAGCTACGGACAAGATGGCTACACCTTC,CASSYGQDGYTF,-,-,TRBV11-2,TRBJ1-2
TGTGCCAGCAGCGTATCGCGGACTAGCACCACCGGGGAGCTGTTTTTT,CASSVSRTSTTGELFF,TRBD2,few,TRBV9,TRBJ2-2
TGTGCCAGCAGCTTCGGAGGGGACGGGAAAAATCAGCCCCAGCATTTT,CASSFGGDGKNQPQHF,-,-,TRBV5-4,TRBJ1-5
TGTGCCTGGAGTGTACTTTTGGGGGGGTCGAATGAGCAGTTCTTC,CAWSVLLGGSNEQFF,TRBD2,-,TRBV30,TRBJ2-1
TGTGCCATCAGTGAGCGTGCGGGGGCTAGCACAGATACGCAGTATTTT,CAISERAGASTDTQYF,-,-,TRBV10-3,TRBJ2-3
TGTGCCAGCAGTCCCAGGCAGGGAATTATTAACAGCTATGGCTACACCTTC,CASSPRQGIINSYGYTF,-,-,TRBV3-1/TRBV3-2,TRBJ1-2
TGCGCCAGCAGCTTGTTTGACAGGGAGGATTCACCCCTCCACTTT,CASSLFDREDSPLHF,TRBD1,-,TRBV5-1,TRBJ1-6
TGCGCCAGCAGCCAAGATGGAGGGAACCTTCAGTACTTC,CASSQDGGNLQYF,-,-,TRBV4-1,TRBJ2-4
TGTGCCAGCAGCTTACCCGGGACAGGGACAACTGAAGCTTTCTTT,CASSLPGTGTTEAFF,TRBD1,-,TRBV5-4,TRBJ1-1
TGTGCCAGCAAGGGCGCGGGGTCGAACACAGATACGCAGTATTTT,CASKGAGSNTDTQYF,-,-,TRBV2,TRBJ2-3
TGTGCCAGCAGCGAGGGTGGTGGCGGGGGGTCCTACGAGCAGTACTTC,CASSEGGGGGSYEQYF,TRBD2,-,TRBV5-8,TRBJ2-7
TGTGCCAGTAAGAGGGACTATGGCTACACCTTC,CASKRDYGYTF,-,-,TRBV19,TRBJ1-2
TGCGCCAGCAGCCCCGACAGGCCCTCTGACGAGCAGTACTTC,CASSPDRPSDEQYF,-,once,TRBV10-1,TRBJ2-7
TGTGCCAGCAGCCTTAGGGACAGGGGTTCTAACTATGGCTACACCTTC,CASSLRDRGSNYGYTF,TRBD1,-,TRBV9,TRBJ1-2
TGCGCCAGCAGCCTGCAAGAGACCCAGTACTTC,CASSLQETQYF,-,-,TRBV5-1,TRBJ2-5
TGTGCCAGCAGCCAGGTTACTAGCGGGGCGGGCGTCGACAATGAGCAGTTCTTC,CASSQVTSGAGVDNEQFF,TRBD2,once,TRBV4-2,TRBJ2-1
TGTGCCAGCAGCCAGGGGTCCGTAACAGATACGCAGTATTTT,CASSQGSVTDTQYF,-,-,TRBV13,TRBJ2-3
TGTGCCAGCTCACGATCGACAGGGGAATTAGATACGCAGTATTTT,CASSRSTGELDTQYF,TRBD1,few,TRBV18,TRBJ2-3
TGTGCCAGCTCCCCAACAGGGAGTAATTCACCCCTCCACTTT,CASSPTGSNSPLHF,-,few,TRBV18,TRBJ1-6
TGTGCCAGCAGTGACCCGGCAGGTCGAACTGAAGCTTTCTTT,CASSDPAGRTEAFF,-,-,TRBV6-6,TRBJ1-1
TGCGCCAGCAGCTTACAGGGGGAAGGCTACACCTTC,CASSLQGEGYTF,TRBD1,few,TRBV5-1,TRBJ1-2
TGTGCCAGCAGGAAGGAGAGGGGGACCGGGGAGCTGTTTTTT,CASRKERGTGELFF,-,-,TRBV11-2,TRBJ2-2
TGTGCCAGCAGCTTACAGGGGCGGTCACCCCTCCACTTT,CASSLQGRSPLHF,-,few,TRBV7-2,TRBJ1-6
TGTGCCAGCTGTGCCGGGTCGAGGGAGGGGACTGAAGCTTTCTTT,CASCAGSREGTEAFF,-,-,TRBV7-9,TRBJ1-1